In this sample, the clone carrying this T cell receptor beta chain turned up a few times. The sample comes from a study of cytomegalovirus exposure and HLA in healthy donors. The germline CDR1 and CDR2 sequences are LGHNA and YSLEER. V lost 1 base and J lost 8; bases outside the gene matches: 7. The CDR3 length is 15 residues. This PCR relied on a set of 60 Vbeta primers and 13 Jbeta primers. Using immunoSEQ multiplex PCR, the repertoire was profiled, and TCRdb retains in-frame clones only, with some absent. Of 150,000 or so clones listed, approximately 80% are singletons. This chain links TRBV4-3 with TRBJ1-4, with 7 nucleotides matching TRBD1. The sequence came from a woman in her twenties or thirties in good health and CMV-seronegative. The specimen sequenced was PBMCs. CDR3 amino acids: CASSQVFRTGEKLFF. CDR3 bases: TGCGCCAGCAGCCAAGTCTTCCGGACAGGAGAAAAACTGTTTTTT.